Shown below are 13 T cell receptor beta chains from a single sample sequenced in a study of CD8+ T cells in alopecia areata (dated by TCRdb to between 2018 and 2020). The library was obtained by the immunoSEQ multiplex PCR assay. RNA was extracted from all samples and reverse transcribed into cDNA, which served as template for TCR sequencing. Imported from immuneACCESS, the table was reduced by TCRdb to in-frame sequences with V and J called. These copies leave out some clones; in studies compared against another copy, an unresolved V gene accounts for under half, and the cause of the remainder is not known. Counted in this sample were approximately 90,000 clones; just over 70% of them appeared once. The ten largest account for 17% of the sample. Per the publication, the treatment or condition label means: oral pan-JAK inhibitor, 5-10 mg twice daily. The sequences come from CD8+ T cells sorted from blood, collected around week 44, from a patient treated with tofacitinib. These receptors were taken from a human donor with alopecia areata.

This rearrangement joins TRBV19 to TRBJ2-4; 8 bases are a match to TRBD1. J lost 7 bases, V lost 4 bases, and 6 bases had no gene match. Per the germline V gene, CDR1 is LNHDA and CDR2 is SQIVND (reference sequence). This CDR3 region has 14 residues. CDR3 bases: TGTGCCAGTAGTACGGACAGGGAGAGTAACATTCAGTACTTC. Protein: CASSTDRESNIQYF.

This clone was counted a few times. This rearrangement joins TRBV4-3 to TRBJ2-5; 9 positions agree with TRBD2. Losses at the gene ends were 1 base for V and 3 bases for J; bases not matched to a gene: 6. The CDR3 is made up of 16 amino acids. Germline CDR1 is LGHNA and CDR2 is YSLEER. Written as DNA, the CDR3 is TGCGCCAGCAGCCAAGGCCGGCGGGGGGGGAAAGAGACCCAGTACTTC. Translating it yields CASSQGRRGGKETQYF.

The V call is TRBV9, the J call TRBJ2-5, with 7 bases identical to TRBD1. This CDR3 spans 15 amino acids. Trimming at V came to 3 bases and at J to 2 bases, leaving 7 bases not matched to a gene. Germline CDR1 is SGDLS and CDR2 is YYNGEE. The CDR3 DNA reads TGTGCCAGCAGCGAATCAGGGACAGCACAAGAGACCCAGTACTTC. Protein sequence: CASSESGTAQETQYF.

This clone occurred once. The rearrangement uses TRBV13 and TRBJ1-1; D is possibly TRBD1 (5 bases). The CDR3 is made up of 14 amino acids. Trimming stripped 5 bases from V and 5 bases from J, with 15 bases between. Germline V gene sequence: CDR1 PRHDT, CDR2 FYEKMQ (reference sequence). CDR3 protein: CASSSRDSLTEAFF. CDR3 coding DNA: TGTGCCAGCAGCAGCCGGGACTCCCTGACTGAAGCTTTCTTT.

The count of this clone is one. The V and J genes are TRBV4-1 and TRBJ2-7, with TRBD1 identical over 7 bases. The J segment lost 3 bases and the V segment lost 1 base, leaving 3 bases of the junction unmatched. Germline CDR1 reads MGHRA; CDR2 reads YSYEKL. CDR3 length: 14 residues. The CDR3 nucleotides read TGCGCCAGCAGCCAAGGCCAGGGGGACTACGAGCAGTACTTC. Amino acid sequence: CASSQGQGDYEQYF.

The chain carries TRBV5-6 and TRBJ1-1, with 7 bases lining up with TRBD1. CDR1 and CDR2 from the germline V gene are SGHDT and YYEEEE. V shed 4 bases and J 5 bases; nucleotides not matched to a gene: 5. This CDR3 contains 13 residues. The CDR3 protein is CASSPGGLTEAFF. In DNA form, the CDR3 reads TGTGCCAGCAGCCCAGGGGGTTTGACTGAAGCTTTCTTT.

The chain recombines TRBV5-6 with TRBJ1-6; D gene ambiguous. Germline V gives CDR1 SGHDT, CDR2 YYEEEE. V lost 0 bases to trimming and J lost 13 bases, with 8 bases between them. The CDR3 runs 12 residues. The CDR3 DNA follows: TGTGCCAGCAGCTTGGCTGCTACCCCCCTCCACTTT. Amino acids: CASSLAATPLHF.

The rearrangement joins TRBV29-1 to TRBJ2-3; tentatively, D is TRBD1 or TRBD2 (5 bases each). This CDR3 has 17 amino acids. The germline CDR1 and CDR2 sequences are SQVTM and ANQGSEA. V lost 0 bases and J 1 base, leaving 17 bases between the germline ends. Here the CDR3 DNA reads TGCAGCGTTGAAGACCTTGAGGGGATGTACGGCACAGATACGCAGTATTTT. Its protein product is CSVEDLEGMYGTDTQYF.

The V gene is TRBV19, the J gene TRBJ2-1; perhaps TRBD1 as D (6 bases). CDR1 is LNHDA, CDR2 SQIVND, per germline (reference sequence). The CDR3 extends over 15 amino acids. The V end lost 7 bases, the J end lost 3 bases, and 16 bases lay between the germline ends. CDR3 sequence reads: CASTHPRTDYNEQFF. The CDR3 DNA reads TGTGCCAGTACCCACCCTCGGACAGACTACAATGAGCAGTTCTTC.

CDR3 coding DNA: TGTGCCAGCAGCTCTCGGGGCACTGAAGCTTTCTTT. It is translated as CASSSRGTEAFF. V usage is TRBV11-3 and J usage is TRBJ1-1; D is ambiguous. With 4 bases removed from V and 4 bases from J, the gap between germline ends came to 7 bases. The CDR3 contains 12 residues. CDR1 is SGHNT, CDR2 YENEEA, per germline.

The chain is built from TRBV19 and TRBJ2-7; the D call may be TRBD1 or TRBD2 (5 bases each). CDR3 size: 14 residues. Looked up from germline, CDR1 is LNHDA and CDR2 is SQIVND (reference sequence). Trimming took off 7 bases at V and 4 bases at J, with 17 bases between the two ends. The CDR3 protein is CASTVGEPGYEQYF. Here the CDR3 DNA reads TGTGCCAGTACTGTCGGGGAGCCAGGGTACGAGCAGTACTTC.

This sequence joins TRBV4-3 and TRBJ1-3; 7 nucleotides align to TRBD1. Germline CDR1 and CDR2: LGHNA and YSLEER. Trimming cost V 0 bases and J 0 bases; bases outside gene matches: 8. The CDR3 spans 18 residues. The CDR3 loop reads CASSQDRDSGISGNTIYF. The CDR3 DNA follows: TGCGCCAGCAGCCAAGATAGGGACAGTGGTATCTCTGGAAACACCATATATTTT.

This chain uses TRBV14 with TRBJ2-1, with a weak D call TRBD1 (6 bases). The V and J ends lost 4 bases and 3 bases respectively, with 13 bases between them. The CDR3 is 15 amino acids. CDR1 and CDR2 (germline): SGHDN, FVKESK. In DNA, the CDR3 is TGTGCCAGCAGCCCCCGGGACATACGCTACAATGAGCAGTTCTTC. Protein: CASSPRDIRYNEQFF.